Presented here are 7 T cell receptor beta chains from one specimen sequenced in a study of graft-versus-host responses after intestinal transplantation. Clones were read by immunoSEQ multiplex PCR, and TCRdb kept only the in-frame ones, dropping some. Among 13,000 to 15,000 clones listed, around two thirds were seen once. Processing was applied to graft tissue in order to liberate intraepithelial and lamina propria lymphocytes. Sample: ileum tissue, taken 16 days after intestinal transplant. The receptors shown here come from a human patient who received an intestinal transplant, so some T cells may come from the graft donor.

The chain is built from TRBV11-3 and TRBJ1-2, with D possibly TRBD1 on 5 matching bases. CDR3 size: 13 residues. Trimming left V 1 base short and J 6 bases short, with 9 bases between. CDR1 and CDR2 from the germline V gene are SGHNT and YENEEA. CDR3 sequence: CASSLVGGNGYTF. As DNA, the CDR3 is TGTGCCAGCAGCTTAGTCGGGGGTAATGGCTACACCTTC.

V usage is TRBV5-1 and J usage is TRBJ2-5, with 9 bases lining up with TRBD2. CDR1 SGHRS and CDR2 YFSETQ come from the germline V gene. This CDR3 region has 16 residues. Trimming at V came to 4 bases and at J to 1 base, leaving 8 bases not matched to a gene. CDR3 loop: CASSRPGLASQETQYF. CDR3 DNA sequence: TGCGCCAGCAGCCGGCCCGGACTAGCGAGCCAAGAGACCCAGTACTTC.

In this sample, this clone turned up once. The CDR3 DNA reads as TGTGCCAGCAGCTTAAATTACGGGGAAGTCGATGGCTACACCTTC. Translated, it gives CASSLNYGEVDGYTF. The chain combines TRBV7-9 with TRBJ1-2; D uncertain. The germline CDR1 and CDR2 sequences are SEHNR and FQNEAQ (reference sequence). Trimming cost V 2 bases and J 6 bases, with 16 bases left between them. The CDR3 is 15 amino acids.

The rearrangement links TRBV6-6 to TRBJ2-7; D is possibly TRBD1 (5 bases). The CDR3 loop spans 14 amino acids. Looked up from germline, CDR1 is MNHNY and CDR2 is SVGAGI (reference sequence). V was cut by 8 bases and J by 3 bases, with 17 bases left in between. The CDR3 region is CASRFPGSNYEQYF. For the CDR3, the DNA is TGTGCCAGCCGATTCCCAGGGTCCAACTACGAGCAGTACTTC.

V and J are TRBV7-9 and TRBJ1-1; D is uncertain. Trimming pared 1 base from V and 1 base from J, leaving 10 bases between. The CDR3 runs 15 residues. The V gene's germline CDR1 is SEHNR and CDR2 FQNEAQ (reference sequence). The DNA for the CDR3 is TGTGCCAGCAGCTTAGTTCGGGGATCGAACACTGAAGCTTTCTTT. This gives the protein CASSLVRGSNTEAFF.

The V and J genes are TRBV15 and TRBJ2-1, with TRBD2 matching over 7 bases. The CDR3 has 15 residues. J was trimmed by 7 bases and V by 3 bases; bases with no gene match: 9. The germline gives CDR1 LNHNV, CDR2 YYDKDF (reference sequence). The DNA for the CDR3 is TGTGCCACCAGCAGGCCTAGCGGACCCATTAATGAGCAGTTCTTC. It is translated as CATSRPSGPINEQFF.

The chain uses TRBV12-5 and TRBJ1-5; 7 bases align to TRBD1. CDR1 LGHNT and CDR2 FRNRAP come from the germline V gene. Trimming cost V 0 bases and J 4 bases; bases outside gene matches: 9. The CDR3 covers 17 residues. CDR3 sequence reads: CASGLVRTGAVNQPQHF. The CDR3 DNA follows: TGTGCTAGTGGTTTGGTACGAACAGGGGCCGTTAATCAGCCCCAGCATTTT.